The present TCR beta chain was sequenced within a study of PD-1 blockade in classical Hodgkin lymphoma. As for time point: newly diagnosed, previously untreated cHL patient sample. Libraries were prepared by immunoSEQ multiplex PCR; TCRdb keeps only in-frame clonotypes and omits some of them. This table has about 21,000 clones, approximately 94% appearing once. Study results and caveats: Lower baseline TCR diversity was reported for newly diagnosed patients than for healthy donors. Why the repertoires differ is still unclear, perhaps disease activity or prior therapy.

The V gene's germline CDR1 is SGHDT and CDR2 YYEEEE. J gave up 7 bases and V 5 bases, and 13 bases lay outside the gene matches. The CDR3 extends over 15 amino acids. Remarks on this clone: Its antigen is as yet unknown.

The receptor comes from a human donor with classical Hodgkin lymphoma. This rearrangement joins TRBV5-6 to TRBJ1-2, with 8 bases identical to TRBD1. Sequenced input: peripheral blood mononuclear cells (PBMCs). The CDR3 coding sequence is TGTGCCAGCAGGGCATGGGTGGGACAGGCGAGTGGCTACACCTTC. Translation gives CASRAWVGQASGYTF.